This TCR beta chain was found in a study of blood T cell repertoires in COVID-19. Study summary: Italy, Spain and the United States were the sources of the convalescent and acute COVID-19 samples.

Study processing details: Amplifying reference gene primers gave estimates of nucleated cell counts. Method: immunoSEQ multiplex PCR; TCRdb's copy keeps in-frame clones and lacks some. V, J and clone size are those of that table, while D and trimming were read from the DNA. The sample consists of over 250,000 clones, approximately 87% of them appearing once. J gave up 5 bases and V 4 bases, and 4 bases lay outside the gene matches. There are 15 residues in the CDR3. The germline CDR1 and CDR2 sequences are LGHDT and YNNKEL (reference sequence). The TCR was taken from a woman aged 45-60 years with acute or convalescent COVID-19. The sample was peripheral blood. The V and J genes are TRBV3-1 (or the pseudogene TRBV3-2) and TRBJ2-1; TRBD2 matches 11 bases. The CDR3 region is CASSPPGLADNEQFF. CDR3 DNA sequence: TGTGCCAGCAGCCCCCCGGGACTAGCGGACAATGAGCAGTTCTTC.